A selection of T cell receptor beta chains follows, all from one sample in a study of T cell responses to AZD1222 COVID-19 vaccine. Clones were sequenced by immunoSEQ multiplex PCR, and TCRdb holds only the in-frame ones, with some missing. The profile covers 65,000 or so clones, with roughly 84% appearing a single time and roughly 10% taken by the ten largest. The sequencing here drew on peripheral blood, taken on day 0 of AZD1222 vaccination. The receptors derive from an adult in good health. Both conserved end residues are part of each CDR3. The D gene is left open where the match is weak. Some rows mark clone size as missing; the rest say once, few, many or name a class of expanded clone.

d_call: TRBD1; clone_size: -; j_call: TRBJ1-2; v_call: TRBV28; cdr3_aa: CASTEGGRTGGYTF; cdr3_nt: TGTGCCAGCACTGAAGGGGGCCGCACGGGAGGCTACACCTTC
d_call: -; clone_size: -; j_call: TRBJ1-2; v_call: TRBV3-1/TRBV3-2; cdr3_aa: CASSPRGRSFYGYTF; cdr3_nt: TGTGCCAGCAGCCCCCGCGGCAGGAGCTTCTATGGCTACACCTTC
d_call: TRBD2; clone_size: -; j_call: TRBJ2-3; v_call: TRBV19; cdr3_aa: CASSIDGRLAADTQYF; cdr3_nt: TGTGCCAGTAGTATAGATGGGAGACTAGCTGCAGATACGCAGTATTTT
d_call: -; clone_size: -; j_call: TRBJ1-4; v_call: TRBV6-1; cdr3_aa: CASSEITGLREKLFF; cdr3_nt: TGTGCCAGCAGTGAAATAACAGGGTTGAGGGAAAAACTGTTTTTT
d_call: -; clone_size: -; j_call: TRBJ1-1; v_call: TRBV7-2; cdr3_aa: CASSWTLNTEAFF; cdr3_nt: TGTGCCAGCTCATGGACACTGAACACTGAAGCTTTCTTT
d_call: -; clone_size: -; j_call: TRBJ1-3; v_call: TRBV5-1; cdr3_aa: CASSPQGLAGNTIYF; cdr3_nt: TGCGCCAGCAGCCCACAGGGCCTAGCTGGAAACACCATATATTTT
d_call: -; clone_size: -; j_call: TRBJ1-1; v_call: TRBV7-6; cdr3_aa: CASSLGDWGNTEAFF; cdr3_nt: TGTGCCAGCAGCTTAGGTGATTGGGGGAACACTGAAGCTTTCTTT
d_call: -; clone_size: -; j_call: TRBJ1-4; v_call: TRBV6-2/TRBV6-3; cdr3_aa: CASSPKPDGEKLFF; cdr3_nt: TGTGCCAGCAGTCCAAAGCCGGACGGAGAAAAACTGTTTTTT
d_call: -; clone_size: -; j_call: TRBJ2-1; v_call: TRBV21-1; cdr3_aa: CASDVRQGSDEQFF; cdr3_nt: TGTGCCAGCGACGTGAGACAGGGGAGTGATGAGCAGTTCTTC
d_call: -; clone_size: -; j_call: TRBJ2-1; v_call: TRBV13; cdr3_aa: CASSLRDTNNEQFF; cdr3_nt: TGTGCCAGCAGCCTCCGGGACACTAACAATGAGCAGTTCTTC
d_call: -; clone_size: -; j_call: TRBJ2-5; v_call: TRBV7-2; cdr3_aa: CASSFVGAWGRTQYF; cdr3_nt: TGTGCCAGCAGCTTCGTCGGAGCTTGGGGTAGGACCCAGTACTTC
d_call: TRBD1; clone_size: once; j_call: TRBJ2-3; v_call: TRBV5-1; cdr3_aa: CASSLADRGGTDTQYF; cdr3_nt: TGCGCCAGCAGCTTGGCCGACAGGGGAGGCACAGATACGCAGTATTTT
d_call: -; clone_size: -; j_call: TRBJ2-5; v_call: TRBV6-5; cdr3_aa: CASSLNNLGGETQYF; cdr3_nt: TGTGCCAGCAGCCTAAATAATCTAGGTGGAGAGACCCAGTACTTC
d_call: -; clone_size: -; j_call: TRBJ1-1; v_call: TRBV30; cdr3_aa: CAWSLNRETEAFF; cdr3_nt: TGTGCCTGGAGTTTGAACAGGGAAACTGAAGCTTTCTTT
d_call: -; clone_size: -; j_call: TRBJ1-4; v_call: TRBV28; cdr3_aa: CASSLISTEKLFF; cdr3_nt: TGTGCCAGCAGTTTAATATCAACAGAAAAACTGTTTTTT
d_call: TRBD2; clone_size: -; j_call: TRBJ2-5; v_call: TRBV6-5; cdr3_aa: CASGGEAQYF; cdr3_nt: TGTGCCAGCGGGGGGGAGGCCCAGTACTTC
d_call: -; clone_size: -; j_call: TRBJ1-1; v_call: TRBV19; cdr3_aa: CASSIDPVFPNTEAFF; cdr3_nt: TGTGCCAGTAGTATAGATCCCGTATTTCCGAACACTGAAGCTTTCTTT
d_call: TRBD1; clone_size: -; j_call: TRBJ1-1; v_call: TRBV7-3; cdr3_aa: CASTGQVYRANTEAFF; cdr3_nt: TGTGCCAGCACCGGACAGGTATATCGGGCGAACACTGAAGCTTTCTTT
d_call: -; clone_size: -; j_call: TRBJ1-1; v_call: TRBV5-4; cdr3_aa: CASSLFTGADTEAFF; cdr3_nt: TGTGCCAGCAGCTTGTTTACGGGGGCGGACACTGAAGCTTTCTTT
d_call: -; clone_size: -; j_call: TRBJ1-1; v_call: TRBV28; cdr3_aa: CASSLLGARSEAFF; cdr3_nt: TGTGCCAGCAGTTTACTGGGGGCGCGATCTGAAGCTTTCTTT
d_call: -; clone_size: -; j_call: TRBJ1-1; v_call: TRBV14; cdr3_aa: CASSQYGEAFF; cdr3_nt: TGTGCCAGCAGCCAATACGGAGAAGCTTTCTTT
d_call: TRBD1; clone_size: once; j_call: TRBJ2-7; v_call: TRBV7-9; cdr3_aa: CASSPGGQYYEQYF; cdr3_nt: TGTGCCAGCAGCCCAGGGGGACAATACTACGAGCAGTACTTC
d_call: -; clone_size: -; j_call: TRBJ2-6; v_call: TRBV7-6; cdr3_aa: CASSSLPLSGANVLTF; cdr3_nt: TGTGCCAGCAGCTCCCTGCCGCTCTCTGGGGCCAACGTCCTGACTTTC
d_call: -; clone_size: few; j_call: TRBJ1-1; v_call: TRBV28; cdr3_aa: CASRQGRSDTEAFF; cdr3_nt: TGTGCCAGCAGGCAGGGACGGTCGGACACTGAAGCTTTCTTT
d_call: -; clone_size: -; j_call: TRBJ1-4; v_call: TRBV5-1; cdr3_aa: CASSLDEADEKLFF; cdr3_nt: TGCGCCAGCAGCTTGGATGAAGCAGATGAAAAACTGTTTTTT
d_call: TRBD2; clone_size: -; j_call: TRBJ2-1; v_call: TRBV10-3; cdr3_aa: CAIRLTGTSNEQFF; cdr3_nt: TGTGCCATCAGGCTAACCGGGACTAGCAATGAGCAGTTCTTC
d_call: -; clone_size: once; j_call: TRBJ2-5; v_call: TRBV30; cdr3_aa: CAWSVEGRRNQYF; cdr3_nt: TGTGCCTGGAGTGTGGAGGGGCGAAGGAACCAGTACTTC
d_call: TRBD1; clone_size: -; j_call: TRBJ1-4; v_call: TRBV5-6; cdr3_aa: CASSAPEDRALDNEKLFF; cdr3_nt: TGTGCCAGCAGCGCCCCCGAGGACAGGGCCCTTGATAATGAAAAACTGTTTTTT